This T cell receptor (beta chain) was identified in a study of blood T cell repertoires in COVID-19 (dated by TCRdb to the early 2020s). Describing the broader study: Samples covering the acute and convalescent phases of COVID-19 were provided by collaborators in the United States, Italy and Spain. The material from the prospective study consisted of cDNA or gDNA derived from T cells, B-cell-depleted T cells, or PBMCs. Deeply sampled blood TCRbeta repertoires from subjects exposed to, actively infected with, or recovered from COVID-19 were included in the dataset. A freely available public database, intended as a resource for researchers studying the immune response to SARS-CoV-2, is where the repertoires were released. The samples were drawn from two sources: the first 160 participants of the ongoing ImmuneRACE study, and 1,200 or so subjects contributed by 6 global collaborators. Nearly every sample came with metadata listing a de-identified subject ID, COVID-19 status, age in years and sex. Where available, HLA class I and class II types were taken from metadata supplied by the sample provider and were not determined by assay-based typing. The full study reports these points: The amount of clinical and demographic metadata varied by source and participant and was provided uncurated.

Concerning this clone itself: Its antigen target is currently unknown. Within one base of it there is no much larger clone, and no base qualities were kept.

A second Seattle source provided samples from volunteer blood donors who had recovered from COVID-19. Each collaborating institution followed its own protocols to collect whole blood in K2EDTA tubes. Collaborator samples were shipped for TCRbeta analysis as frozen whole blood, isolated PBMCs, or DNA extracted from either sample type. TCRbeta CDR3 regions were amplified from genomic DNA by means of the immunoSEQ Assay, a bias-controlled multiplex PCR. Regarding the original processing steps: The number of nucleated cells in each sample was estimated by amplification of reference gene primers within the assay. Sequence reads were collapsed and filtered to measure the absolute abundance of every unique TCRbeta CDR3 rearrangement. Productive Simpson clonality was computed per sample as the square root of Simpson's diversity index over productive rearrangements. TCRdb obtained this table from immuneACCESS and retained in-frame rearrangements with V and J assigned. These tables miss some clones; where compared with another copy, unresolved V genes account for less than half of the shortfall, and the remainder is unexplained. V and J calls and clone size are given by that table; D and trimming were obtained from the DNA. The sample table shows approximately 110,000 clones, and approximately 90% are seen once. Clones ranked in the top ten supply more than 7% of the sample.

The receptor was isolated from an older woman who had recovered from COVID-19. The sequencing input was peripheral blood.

The nucleotides are TGTGCCAGCAGCTCCGTAGCGGGGGCGGGCGATACGCAGTATTTT. Its protein product is CASSSVAGAGDTQYF. Recombination connected TRBV7-2 to TRBJ2-3, with 9 bases aligning to TRBD2. The CDR3 goes from the cysteine to the phenylalanine over 15 residues. Left in the record is the CDR3 DNA by itself, 45 bases read in frame from the first base. The germline V end is reduced by 4 bases and the J end by 6 bases; junction bases left unmatched: 8. The germline V gene encodes CDR1 SGHTA and CDR2 FQGNSA.